The rows below give T cell receptor beta chains drawn from one sample of a study of cytomegalovirus exposure and HLA in healthy donors. The repertoire was sequenced with immunoSEQ multiplex PCR; TCRdb's copy has only in-frame clones and lacks some. The sample shows about 150,000 clones, around three quarters of them seen only once. Sequenced sample: PBMCs. All receptors come from a man between 40 and 49 years old in good health and CMV-seronegative. Each CDR3 is given with its conserved first and last residue. A D gene is named only where the DNA matches it firmly. Size values are once, few and many counts, or a class for expanded clones, and some rows have none.

>TRBV6-6|NA|TRBJ1-1|NA
CASMSPRVLNTEAFF
TGTGCCAGCATGAGCCCCCGGGTGCTGAACACTGAAGCTTTCTTT
>TRBV6-1|NA|TRBJ2-5|NA
CASNYRKGGETQYF
TGTGCCAGCAACTACAGGAAAGGTGGAGAGACCCAGTACTTC
>TRBV6-1|NA|TRBJ2-7|NA
CASTTDWSSYEQYF
TGTGCCAGCACTACCGATTGGAGCTCCTACGAGCAGTACTTC
>TRBV5-1|NA|TRBJ2-3|NA
CASSSRRVADPREDTQYF
TGCGCCAGCAGCTCCCGAAGGGTAGCGGATCCGAGGGAAGATACGCAGTATTTT
>TRBV10-2|NA|TRBJ2-1|TRBD2
CASTQIAGLTGRRGNEQFF
TGCGCCAGCACCCAAATAGCGGGCCTTACGGGCCGAAGGGGCAATGAGCAGTTCTTC
>TRBV10-2|few|TRBJ1-2|NA
CASAQGNYGYTF
TGCGCCAGTGCGCAGGGTAACTATGGCTACACCTTC
>TRBV19|NA|TRBJ1-5|NA
CASSMGREGQPQHF
TGTGCCAGTAGTATGGGGCGGGAAGGTCAGCCCCAGCATTTT
>TRBV13|NA|TRBJ1-1|TRBD1
CASSSWRGTGGNAEAFF
TGTGCCAGCAGCTCGTGGCGGGGCACAGGGGGCAACGCTGAAGCTTTCTTT
>TRBV23-1|NA|TRBJ2-6|NA
CASSQSQGGFFSGANVLTF
TGCGCCAGCAGTCAATCCCAGGGGGGCTTCTTCTCTGGGGCCAACGTCCTGACTTTC
>TRBV6-6|once|TRBJ1-4|TRBD1
CASSYWSGGEKLFF
TGTGCCAGCAGTTACTGGTCAGGGGGCGAAAAACTGTTTTTT
>TRBV18|NA|TRBJ1-3|NA
CASSRQVDVKRNTIYF
TGTGCCAGCTCGCGACAGGTTGACGTAAAAAGAAACACCATATATTTT
>TRBV30|once|TRBJ2-2|TRBD1
CAWREGTGGILDTGELFF
TGTGCCTGGAGGGAAGGGACAGGGGGTATTCTGGACACCGGGGAGCTGTTTTTT
>TRBV4-2|NA|TRBJ2-5|TRBD2
CASSQFSGRDRETQYF
TGTGCCAGCAGCCAATTTAGCGGGAGGGATAGAGAGACCCAGTACTTC
>TRBV7-3|NA|TRBJ2-1|NA
CASSPSGSYNEQFF
TGTGCCAGCAGCCCTTCCGGTTCCTACAATGAGCAGTTCTTC
>TRBV19|NA|TRBJ1-2|TRBD1
CASSMGQVYGYTF
TGTGCCAGTAGTATGGGACAGGTCTATGGCTACACCTTC
>TRBV5-1|NA|TRBJ2-5|TRBD1
CASQGTGQETQYF
TGCGCCTCCCAGGGGACAGGGCAAGAGACCCAGTACTTC
>TRBV6-5|few|TRBJ1-4|TRBD1
CASRPTGEGEKLFF
TGTGCCAGCAGACCGACAGGGGAGGGTGAAAAACTGTTTTTT
>TRBV10-2|few|TRBJ2-7|TRBD2
CASSEAPSGAGFYEQYF
TGCGCCAGCAGTGAGGCCCCTAGCGGGGCTGGGTTCTACGAGCAGTACTTC
>TRBV5-1|NA|TRBJ2-7|NA
CASSPPGHTYEQYF
TGCGCCAGCAGCCCCCCGGGACACACTTACGAGCAGTACTTC
>TRBV30|NA|TRBJ1-2|NA
CAWSLPGVDYGYTF
TGTGCCTGGAGTTTGCCAGGGGTTGACTATGGCTACACCTTC